These T cell receptor beta chains were read from a single sample in a study of T cells in Graves' hyperthyroidism and ophthalmopathy. TCRdb re-analysed the multiplex PCR reads in MiXCR, keeping a single row per CDR3 protein. The sample holds around 700,000 distinct CDR3 sequences, roughly a sixth seen once. The material sequenced was blood. Receptors were obtained from a woman aged 45-60 years with Graves' hyperthyroidism that later progressed to Graves' ophthalmopathy. The CDR3 runs from the conserved cysteine through the conserved F or W. A D gene is named only where the DNA matches it firmly. Clone size is stated in some rows and not others, as once, few, many or a class when expanded.

D: .; V: TRBV2; size: many; J: TRBJ2-2; CDR3: CASSPQGRGSGELFF; DNA: TGTGCCAGCAGTCCTCAGGGACGCGGGTCCGGGGAGCTGTTTTTT
D: .; V: TRBV4-1; size: .; J: TRBJ2-7; CDR3: CASSQEGGARLDEQYF; DNA: TGCGCCAGCAGCCAAGAGGGGGGCGCGCGGTTAGACGAGCAGTACTTC
D: TRBD2; V: TRBV9; size: few; J: TRBJ2-3; CDR3: CASSISGGAVDTQYF; DNA: TGTGCCAGCAGCATCAGCGGGGGGGCAGTAGATACGCAGTATTTT
D: TRBD2; V: TRBV20-1; size: few; J: TRBJ2-2; CDR3: CSAIGLAGGWNTGELFF; DNA: TGCAGTGCGATTGGACTAGCGGGGGGGTGGAACACCGGGGAGCTGTTTTTT
D: .; V: TRBV20-1; size: .; J: TRBJ1-5; CDR3: CSARRVSNQPQHF; DNA: TGCAGTGCTAGGAGGGTCAGCAATCAGCCCCAGCATTTT
D: TRBD2; V: TRBV11-2; size: many; J: TRBJ2-5; CDR3: CASSFSWASGGETQYF; DNA: TGTGCCAGCAGCTTCAGTTGGGCTAGCGGGGGAGAGACCCAGTACTTC
D: .; V: TRBV12-5; size: .; J: TRBJ1-2; CDR3: CASGLEPGALNYGYTF; DNA: TGTGCTAGTGGTTTGGAACCGGGCGCTCTTAACTATGGCTACACCTTC
D: .; V: TRBV2; size: .; J: TRBJ2-1; CDR3: CASSEAGGNNGQSQFF; DNA: TGTGCCAGCAGTGAAGCGGGGGGTAATAACGGGCAGTCGCAGTTCTTC
D: TRBD1; V: TRBV7-9; size: .; J: TRBJ1-6; CDR3: CASSPSGTDLVIKSSYNSPLHF; DNA: TGTGCCAGCAGCCCTTCCGGGACAGACCTCGTAATCAAGAGCTCCTATAATTCACCCCTCCACTTT
D: TRBD1; V: TRBV2; size: many; J: TRBJ2-1; CDR3: CASSPPRDRTYNEQFF; DNA: TGTGCCAGCAGCCCCCCCCGGGACAGGACCTACAATGAGCAGTTCTTC
D: TRBD1; V: TRBV7-2; size: many; J: TRBJ1-5; CDR3: CASSPSGTGGFQPQHF; DNA: TGTGCCAGCAGCCCCTCCGGGACAGGGGGTTTTCAGCCCCAGCATTTT
D: TRBD1; V: TRBV11-3; size: once; J: TRBJ2-3; CDR3: CASSISTGGRKGDTQYF; DNA: TGTGCCAGCAGCATCTCGACAGGGGGTAGGAAGGGAGATACGCAGTATTTT
D: TRBD1; V: TRBV20-1; size: few; J: TRBJ1-5; CDR3: CSARDPLNRGSNQPQHF; DNA: TGCAGTGCTAGAGATCCGCTAAACAGGGGGAGCAATCAGCCCCAGCATTTT
D: .; V: TRBV20-1; size: many; J: TRBJ2-5; CDR3: CSARDKDYQETQYF; DNA: TGCAGTGCTAGAGATAAGGACTACCAAGAGACCCAGTACTTC
D: .; V: TRBV5-1; size: .; J: TRBJ1-1; CDR3: CASSFTGRANTEAFF; DNA: TGCGCCAGCAGCTTCACAGGTAGGGCGAACACTGAAGCTTTCTTT
D: TRBD2; V: TRBV6-1; size: once; J: TRBJ2-3; CDR3: CASSERGGLTDTQYF; DNA: TGTGCCAGCAGTGAACGGGGGGGCCTGACAGATACGCAGTATTTT
D: .; V: TRBV20-1; size: many; J: TRBJ2-5; CDR3: CSASLHETQYF; DNA: TGCAGTGCTAGCCTCCACGAGACCCAGTACTTC
D: .; V: TRBV11-2; size: many; J: TRBJ1-3; CDR3: CASSLVGIDTIYF; DNA: TGTGCCAGCAGCTTAGTGGGCATTGACACCATATATTTT
D: TRBD1; V: TRBV27; size: many; J: TRBJ1-1; CDR3: CASSGQGWTEAFF; DNA: TGTGCCAGCAGTGGACAGGGTTGGACTGAAGCTTTCTTT
D: TRBD1; V: TRBV28; size: many; J: TRBJ1-4; CDR3: CASTDREGEKLFF; DNA: TGTGCCAGCACCGACAGGGAGGGAGAAAAACTGTTTTTT
D: .; V: TRBV5-6; size: many; J: TRBJ1-5; CDR3: CASSFGAPGANQPQHF; DNA: TGTGCCAGCAGCTTTGGAGCCCCAGGCGCAAATCAGCCCCAGCATTTT
D: .; V: TRBV28; size: .; J: TRBJ1-1; CDR3: CASSAWTDFMNTEAFF; DNA: TGTGCCAGCAGTGCCTGGACAGACTTCATGAACACTGAAGCTTTCTTT
D: .; V: TRBV11-2; size: few; J: TRBJ1-2; CDR3: CASSYTVQTNYGYTF; DNA: TGTGCCAGCAGCTACACCGTCCAAACTAACTATGGCTACACCTTC
D: TRBD1; V: TRBV5-6; size: .; J: TRBJ2-3; CDR3: CASSFLGTASDTQYF; DNA: TGTGCCAGCAGCTTCCTGGGGACAGCTTCAGATACGCAGTATTTT
D: TRBD1; V: TRBV12-3/TRBV12-4; size: few; J: TRBJ1-3; CDR3: CASSSTGGWGNTIYF; DNA: TGTGCCAGCAGTTCGACAGGGGGCTGGGGAAACACCATATATTTT
D: .; V: TRBV18; size: few; J: TRBJ2-1; CDR3: CASSPWQDNEQFF; DNA: TGTGCCAGCTCACCCTGGCAGGACAATGAGCAGTTCTTC
D: TRBD1; V: TRBV30; size: many; J: TRBJ1-5; CDR3: CAWSTGVDQPQHF; DNA: TGTGCCTGGAGTACAGGGGTTGATCAGCCCCAGCATTTT